This section outlines one TCR beta chain sequence together with its context. Per the original methods: Estimated nucleated cell counts came from reference gene primer amplification. Measured with immunoSEQ multiplex PCR; TCRdb has only the in-frame clones, and not every one. The DNA was the basis for D and trimming; V, J and clone size are from that table. Of 370,000 or so clones detected, 81% appear once; the ten largest clones hold roughly 1.1%. These data originate in a study of blood T cell repertoires in COVID-19. Background on the study: The origin of the acute and convalescent COVID-19 samples was the United States, Italy and Spain. T cells, B-cell-depleted T cells, or PBMCs provided the cDNA or gDNA that served as material.

CDR1 and CDR2 from the germline V gene are MDHEN and SYDVKM. The CDR3 spans 17 residues. Trimming removed 5 bases at V and 4 bases at J, with 18 bases between. Input material: peripheral blood. This TCR was recovered from a human donor with acute or convalescent COVID-19. The donor label of this sample is uncertain. V and J are TRBV28 and TRBJ1-6; unclear D gene. CDR3 sequence reads: CASSTNGILIYNSPLHF. Written as DNA, the CDR3 is TGTGCCAGCAGTACAAACGGGATCCTTATTTATAATTCACCCCTCCACTTT.